These 10 T cell receptor beta chains share one sample of origin, sequenced in a study of post-analysis software for immune sequencing data. These receptors are not linked to any known antigen. Regarding the study as a whole: Five or six TRBV segments were significantly more frequent in patients than in controls. TRBV5-6, TRBV5-1 and TRBV20-1 were among these segments.

cDNA libraries for TCR beta contained unique molecular identifiers. Each CDR3 protein gets one entry after TCRdb re-called the PCR reads with MiXCR. The sample lists more than 500,000 distinct CDR3 sequences; around 34% were seen once. The sequencing input was blood. Receptor source: a girl under 18 with multiple sclerosis.

The chain carries TRBV5-6 and TRBJ2-1; D could derive from TRBD1 or TRBD2 (6 bases each). The CDR3 totals 14 residues. Trimming removed 7 bases from V and 2 bases from J, with 13 bases in between. The germline V gene has CDR1 SGHDT and CDR2 YYEEEE. The CDR3 DNA reads TGTGCCAGCTGTCTTCGGGGGCCCTACAATGAGCAGTTCTTC. This sequence encodes CASCLRGPYNEQFF.

This chain uses TRBV18 with TRBJ1-3; TRBD1 matches at 7 bases. V was pared by 3 bases and J by 0 bases, with 5 bases of the junction left unmatched. This CDR3 has 16 residues. Germline V gene lookup returns CDR1 KGHSH and CDR2 LQKENI. CDR3 in DNA: TGTGCCAGCTCACCTCCAGGGGGAGACTCTGGAAACACCATATATTTT. Protein: CASSPPGGDSGNTIYF.

This clonotype was found a few times. This chain joins TRBV20-1 and TRBJ2-5, with 9 nucleotides matching TRBD2. Losses at the gene ends were 1 base for V and 3 bases for J; bases not matched to a gene: 3. Per the germline V gene, CDR1 is DFQATT and CDR2 is SNEGSKA (reference sequence). The CDR3 consists of 14 residues. CDR3 bases: TGCAGTGCTAGAGTGACTAGCGGAGAAGAGACCCAGTACTTC. Protein product: CSARVTSGEETQYF.

The chain is built from TRBV2 and TRBJ2-6; D gene ambiguous. Trimming shortened V by 2 bases and J by 0 bases, and 5 bases separated the two germline ends. The CDR3 consists of 15 residues. The germline CDR1 and CDR2 sequences are SNHLY and FYNNEI. The CDR3 sequence is CASSERNSGANVLTF. The CDR3 nucleotides are TGTGCCAGCAGTGAAAGAAACTCTGGGGCCAACGTCCTGACTTTC.

The CDR3 here is CSASPLVGETQYF. The DNA for the CDR3 is TGCAGTGCTTCCCCTCTAGTGGGAGAGACCCAGTACTTC. The gene calls are TRBV20-1 and TRBJ2-5; no definite D call. CDR3 length equals 13 residues. The germline CDR1 and CDR2 sequences are DFQATT and SNEGSKA (reference sequence). With 5 bases removed from V and 4 bases from J, the gap between germline ends came to 14 bases.

The V call is TRBV4-1, the J call TRBJ1-2; maybe TRBD1 (6 bases). The CDR3 runs 15 residues. V lost 4 bases and J 4 bases, leaving 16 bases between the germline ends. CDR1 is MGHRA, CDR2 YSYEKL, per germline. CDR3 sequence: CASSPRRGGSYGYTF. The CDR3 region has the DNA TGCGCCAGCAGCCCCCGTCGGGGGGGCTCCTATGGCTACACCTTC.

The gene calls are TRBV12-3 or TRBV12-4 and TRBJ2-1, with 13 bases lining up with TRBD2. This CDR3 contains 14 residues. V lost 6 bases and J lost 9; bases outside the gene matches: 5. DNA for the CDR3: TGTGCCAGCAGCGGACTAGCGGGGGTAGGTGAGCAGTTCTTC. Encoded protein: CASSGLAGVGEQFF.

This clonotype showed up just a few times. The chain joins TRBV29-1 to TRBJ1-2; 11 bases fit TRBD1. CDR1 and CDR2 from the germline V gene are SQVTM and ANQGSEA. The trim removed 6 bases at V and 6 bases at J, leaving 12 bases unmatched. This CDR3 contains 15 residues. The CDR3 reads CSVLPGTGGKDGYTF. For the CDR3, the DNA is TGCAGCGTCCTGCCCGGGACAGGGGGTAAAGATGGCTACACCTTC.

This clonotype was seen a few times. The gene calls are TRBV6-1 and TRBJ2-1; a weak D match, TRBD2 (5 bases). The V gene's germline CDR1 is MNHNS and CDR2 SASEGT. Trimming removed 3 bases from V and 8 bases from J, with 17 bases in between. The CDR3 covers 15 residues. DNA of the CDR3: TGTGCCAGCAGTGATGTTTTCGGGGAAGATTATGAGCAGTTCTTC. Translated: CASSDVFGEDYEQFF.

V and J are TRBV24-1 and TRBJ2-5; 16 bases map to TRBD2. The CDR3 has 19 residues. Trimming took 4 bases from V and 4 from J; bases not matched to a gene: 11. Germline assignment: CDR1 KGHDR and CDR2 SFDVKD. The CDR3 spells CATSDLVGLAGGPGETQYF. The CDR3 coding sequence is TGTGCCACCAGTGACCTGGTGGGACTAGCGGGGGGGCCTGGAGAGACCCAGTACTTC.